This T cell receptor (beta chain) appears in the sequencing data of a study of blood T cell repertoires in COVID-19. Clones were sequenced by immunoSEQ multiplex PCR, and TCRdb holds only the in-frame ones, with some missing. The table records fewer than 60,000 clones, roughly nine tenths of them present only once. CDR1 MNHNY and CDR2 SVGAGI come from the germline V gene (reference sequence). The V gene end was trimmed by 4 bases and the J gene end by 7 bases; junction bases not matched to a gene: 7. The CDR3 has 14 amino acids. This clone was found once. This clonotype originated in a human donor in a cohort sampled during active COVID-19. The sample taken for sequencing was peripheral blood. V usage is TRBV6-6 and J usage is TRBJ1-2; 9 nucleotides align to TRBD1. The CDR3 coding sequence is TGTGCCAGCAGTTCCGCGGGACAGGGAGGTGGCTACACCTTC. As protein: CASSSAGQGGGYTF.